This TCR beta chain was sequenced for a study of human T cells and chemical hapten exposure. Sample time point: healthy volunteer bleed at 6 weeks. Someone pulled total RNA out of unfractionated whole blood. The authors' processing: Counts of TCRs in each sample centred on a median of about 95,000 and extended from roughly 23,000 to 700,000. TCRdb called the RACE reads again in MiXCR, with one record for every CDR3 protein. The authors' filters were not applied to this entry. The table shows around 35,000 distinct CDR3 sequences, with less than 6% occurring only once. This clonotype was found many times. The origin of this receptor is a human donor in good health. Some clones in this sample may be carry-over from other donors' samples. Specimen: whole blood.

CDR3 sequence reads: CAIWDRGDGYTF. CDR3 DNA: TGTGCCATCTGGGACAGGGGCGATGGCTACACCTTC. The chain carries TRBV10-3 and TRBJ1-2, with 10 bases aligning to TRBD1. CDR1 and CDR2 (germline): ENHRY, SYGVKD. The CDR3 is 12 amino acids. The junction had 3 bases not matched to a gene; V was cut back by 8 bases and J by 6 bases.